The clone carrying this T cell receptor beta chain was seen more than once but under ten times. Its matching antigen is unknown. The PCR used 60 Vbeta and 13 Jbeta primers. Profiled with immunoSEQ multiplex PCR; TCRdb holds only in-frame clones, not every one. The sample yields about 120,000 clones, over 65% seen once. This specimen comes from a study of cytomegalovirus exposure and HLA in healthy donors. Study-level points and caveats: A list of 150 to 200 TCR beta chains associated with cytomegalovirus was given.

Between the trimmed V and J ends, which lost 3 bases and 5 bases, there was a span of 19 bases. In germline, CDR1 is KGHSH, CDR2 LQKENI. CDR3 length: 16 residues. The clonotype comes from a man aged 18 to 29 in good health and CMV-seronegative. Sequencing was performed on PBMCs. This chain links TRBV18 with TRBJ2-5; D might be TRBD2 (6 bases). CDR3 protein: CASSPGERASYETQYF. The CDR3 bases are TGTGCCAGCTCACCGGGGGAGCGGGCCTCCTACGAGACCCAGTACTTC.